The 8 T cell receptor beta chains reported below all come from one sample, sequenced in a study of OX40 agonist ivuxolimab in advanced cancers. Only in-frame clones appear in the TCRdb table, and some are missing; sequencing was by immunoSEQ multiplex PCR. The table records 84,000 or so clones, about 94% of them present only once. Material: CD4+ or CD8+ T cells sorted from blood, obtained in a trial of the OX40 agonist ivuxolimab. These receptors came from an adult with an advanced solid tumor such as melanoma, head and neck, liver or kidney cancer.

The rearrangement joins TRBV28 to TRBJ1-2, with D perhaps TRBD1 (5 bases). V lost 2 bases and J 4 bases, leaving 14 bases between the germline ends. There are 15 residues in the CDR3. Germline assignment: CDR1 MDHEN and CDR2 SYDVKM. CDR3 in amino acids: CASSLGTPVVYGYTF. DNA for the CDR3: TGTGCCAGCAGTTTAGGGACCCCTGTAGTCTATGGCTACACCTTC.

This chain uses TRBV7-3 with TRBJ2-7, with 9 bases identical to TRBD1. Germline values: CDR1 SGHTA, CDR2 FQGTGA. The CDR3 has 15 amino acids. V was clipped by 0 bases and J by 4 bases; unmatched bases: 4. The CDR3 DNA is TGTGCCAGCAGCTTAACGGGGACAGGGTATTACGAGCAGTACTTC. Protein: CASSLTGTGYYEQYF.

The chain links TRBV5-5 to TRBJ1-3, with 10 positions matching TRBD1. The CDR3 totals 17 residues. V shed 6 bases and J 4 bases; nucleotides not matched to a gene: 13. Looked up from germline, CDR1 is SGHKS and CDR2 is YYEKEE (reference sequence). CDR3 DNA: TGTGCCAGCATTCCAGGGGACAGGGGTTTGCAGGGAAACACCATATATTTT. This encodes CASIPGDRGLQGNTIYF.

The genes are TRBV16 and TRBJ2-3; TRBD2 is a possible D gene (6 bases). In germline, CDR1 is KGHSY, CDR2 FQNENV. CDR3 size: 17 residues. The V end lost 3 bases, the J end lost 4 bases, and 20 bases lay between the germline ends. CDR3 in amino acids: CASSQSVSGVVADTQYF. The CDR3 nucleotides are TGTGCCAGCAGCCAGTCCGTTTCGGGGGTGGTCGCAGATACGCAGTATTTT.

This chain uses TRBV4-3 with TRBJ1-6; D is possibly TRBD1 (6 bases). CDR3 size: 17 residues. Between the trimmed V and J ends, which lost 1 base and 7 bases, there was a span of 17 bases. Per germline, CDR1 LGHNA and CDR2 YSLEER. The CDR3 sequence is CASSQGPDGQTNSPLHF. In nucleotides, the CDR3 is TGCGCCAGCAGCCAAGGACCGGACGGACAGACGAATTCACCCCTCCACTTT.

For this clone: A junction boundary mismatches the germline segment, possibly from a read error. The sample holds other DNA sequences that translate to the same CDR3. The chain employs TRBV7-9 and TRBJ2-6; no clear D. Germline values: CDR1 SEHNR, CDR2 FQNEAQ (reference sequence). CDR3 length equals 13 residues. This chain's CDR3 is CATLISGANVLTF. Written as DNA, the CDR3 is TGCGCCACCCTCATATCAGGGGCCAACGTCCTGACTTTC.

This clone was seen more than once but under ten times. V usage is TRBV9 and J usage is TRBJ2-7; either TRBD1 or TRBD2 may supply D (5 bases each). The CDR3 loop spans 15 amino acids. The germline V and J ends were trimmed by 0 bases and 3 bases, with 13 bases remaining between them. Germline-derived CDR1 and CDR2 are SGDLS and YYNGEE. CDR3 residues: CASSVGWDGYYEQYF. CDR3 coding DNA: TGTGCCAGCAGCGTAGGGTGGGACGGTTACTACGAGCAGTACTTC.

V gene TRBV27 combines with J gene TRBJ1-5; D is unclear. The CDR3 sequence is 13 residues long. Germline-derived CDR1 and CDR2 are MNHEY and SMNVEV (reference sequence). With 3 bases removed from V and 7 bases from J, the gap between germline ends came to 10 bases. The CDR3, as DNA: TGTGCCAGCAGTTTGAGATTTGGGCAGCCCCAGCATTTT. Protein: CASSLRFGQPQHF.